The rows below give T cell receptor beta chains drawn from one sample of a study of control samples from healthy donors and cancer patients. Measured with immunoSEQ multiplex PCR; TCRdb has only the in-frame clones, and not every one. The sample lists under 7,500 clones, 76% occurring once. The source material was formalin-fixed, paraffin-embedded tissue. The receptors stem from a male donor with melanoma. Each CDR3 is given with its conserved first and last residue. D genes are given only for firm matches. The size field is filled for only some rows; it gives once, few, many or a size class.

D	V	J	length	size	DNA	CDR3
-	TRBV19	TRBJ1-1	11	-	TGTGCCAGTAGTATGTTGGGGGAAGCTTTCTTT	CASSMLGEAFF
-	TRBV7-3	TRBJ1-1	15	-	TGTGCCAGCAGCTTAGGTGGAGGAAGGACCACTGAAGCTTTCTTT	CASSLGGGRTTEAFF
-	TRBV6-6	TRBJ1-3	13	-	TGTGCCAGCATTCCTCGCTCTGGAAACACCATATATTTT	CASIPRSGNTIYF
TRBD1	TRBV6-5	TRBJ1-2	15	-	TGTGCCAGCAGCCCCACCGGGACAGTTTTCTATGGCTACACCTTC	CASSPTGTVFYGYTF
-	TRBV10-3	TRBJ2-3	14	-	TGTGCCATCAGGGGCCTTGGAAGCACAGATACGCAGTATTTT	CAIRGLGSTDTQYF
-	TRBV14	TRBJ2-3	14	few	TGTGCCAGCAGCCTTTCTCGCCGGTCCGATACGCAGTATTTT	CASSLSRRSDTQYF
TRBD2	TRBV9	TRBJ2-3	15	-	TGTGCCAGCACTAGCGGGGGGGCCTACACAGATACGCAGTATTTT	CASTSGGAYTDTQYF
-	TRBV9	TRBJ1-2	13	once	TGTGCCAGCACCGAGTTCGACGGCTATGGCTACACCTTC	CASTEFDGYGYTF
-	TRBV10-1	TRBJ1-1	14	few	TGCGCCAGCAGTGGATGGGATGTTTGGACTGAAGCTTTCTTT	CASSGWDVWTEAFF
-	TRBV27	TRBJ2-1	14	-	TGTGCCAGCAGAAGGGACGGCTCCTACAATGAGCAGTTCTTC	CASRRDGSYNEQFF
-	TRBV18	TRBJ2-1	15	-	TGTGCCAGCTCACCGGAGGGACTGGCCTACAATGAGCAGTTCTTC	CASSPEGLAYNEQFF
TRBD2	TRBV4-1	TRBJ2-6	21	-	TGCGCCAGCAGCCTTCACCCGGGACTAGCGGGGGGGCTTTCTGGGGCCAACGTCCTGACTTTC	CASSLHPGLAGGLSGANVLTF
-	TRBV16	TRBJ2-7	14	-	TGTGCCAGCAGCCAATCGGAAGGTTTCTACGAGCAGTACTTC	CASSQSEGFYEQYF
-	TRBV7-7	TRBJ2-7	14	few	TGTGCCAGCAGCGCCGACAGGACCTCCTACGAGCAGTACTTC	CASSADRTSYEQYF
-	TRBV14	TRBJ1-1	13	-	TGTGCCAGCAGCCTAGGACAGTTGACTGAAGCTTTCTTT	CASSLGQLTEAFF
TRBD2	TRBV7-9	TRBJ2-5	15	once	TGTGCCAGCGAATTAGCGGGGGGACCCCAAGAGACCCAGTACTTC	CASELAGGPQETQYF
TRBD1	TRBV2	TRBJ1-1	15	-	TGTGCCAGCAGGGCAAACAGGGGTGAGGGCACTGAAGCTTTCTTT	CASRANRGEGTEAFF
TRBD2	TRBV6-5	TRBJ2-5	15	-	TGTGCCAGCAGTTACGGGAGGCGGGGGTCGGAGACCCAGTACTTC	CASSYGRRGSETQYF
-	TRBV27	TRBJ2-2	15	-	TGTGCCAGCAGTTTATCGGGGGGCCCCACCGGGGAGCTGTTTTTT	CASSLSGGPTGELFF
-	TRBV5-1	TRBJ2-2	12	large	TGCGCCAGCAGCTTGAACCCCGGGGAGCTGTTTTTT	CASSLNPGELFF
-	TRBV19	TRBJ2-4	14	-	TGTGCCAGTAGTACAACAGGACAGAAAAACATTCAGTACTTC	CASSTTGQKNIQYF
-	TRBV13	TRBJ2-5	12	few	TGTGCCAGCAGCTCCCGCCAAGAGACCCAGTACTTC	CASSSRQETQYF
TRBD2	TRBV6-2/TRBV6-3	TRBJ2-1	15	-	TGTGCCAGCAGTGAGGGAGCGGGGGGGCCCAATGAGCAGTTCTTC	CASSEGAGGPNEQFF
-	TRBV27	TRBJ2-5	14	-	TGTGCCAGCAGTAGCCGAGGGGGCCAAGAGACCCAGTACTTC	CASSSRGGQETQYF
-	TRBV10-2	TRBJ1-5	15	-	TGCGCCAGCAGTGACCCAGGGGCCCTGGATCAGCCCCAGCATTTT	CASSDPGALDQPQHF
-	TRBV19	TRBJ2-5	12	-	TGTGCCAGTAGTACAGGGGCAGAGACCCAGTACTTC	CASSTGAETQYF
-	TRBV19	TRBJ1-4	13	-	TGTGCCAGTAGTATAGTCGGTGGGGAAAAACTGTTTTTT	CASSIVGGEKLFF
TRBD1	TRBV6-5	TRBJ1-1	13	once	TGTGCCACGCGGACAGGGATGAACACTGAAGCTTTCTTT	CATRTGMNTEAFF
TRBD1	TRBV27	TRBJ2-1	14	few	TGTGCCAGCGGGGACAGGGGGCGCTCTGATGAGCAGTTCTTC	CASGDRGRSDEQFF
TRBD1	TRBV2	TRBJ1-4	13	-	TGTGCCACCAGGGGGACAGGGAGTGAAAAACTGTTTTTT	CATRGTGSEKLFF
-	TRBV6-5	TRBJ2-7	15	few	TGTGCCAGCAGCCGCGACAGTCAAGCATCCTACGAGCAGTACTTC	CASSRDSQASYEQYF
TRBD1	TRBV5-5	TRBJ1-1	14	-	TGTGCCAGCAGCCTGGGACAGGGGGCGTCGCGAGCTTTCTTT	CASSLGQGASRAFF
-	TRBV4-3	TRBJ1-4	16	few	TGCGCCAGCAGCCAAGAAATAGCAGGGTTGGGGGAAAAACTGTTTTTT	CASSQEIAGLGEKLFF
TRBD1	TRBV7-3	TRBJ1-1	15	-	TGTGCCAGCAGCGCAGCGACAGGGGGCGCGACTGAAGCTTTCTTT	CASSAATGGATEAFF
-	TRBV10-3	TRBJ1-1	12	-	TGTGCCGCGAGGCGTCGGAGCACTGAAGCTTTCTTT	CAARRRSTEAFF
TRBD1	TRBV7-9	TRBJ2-7	15	-	TGTGCCAGCAGTTACGGGACAGGGGGACCCTACGAGCAGTACTTC	CASSYGTGGPYEQYF
-	TRBV24-1	TRBJ2-3	14	once	TGTGCCACGCAGCCGGGACGTCTGACAGATACGCAGTATTTT	CATQPGRLTDTQYF
TRBD1	TRBV3-1/TRBV3-2	TRBJ1-1	12	-	TGTGCCAGCAGCTTCCGACAGGGAGCAGCTTTCTTT	CASSFRQGAAFF
-	TRBV27	TRBJ2-3	17	-	TGTGCCAGCAGCCTAAAGGAAAGACAGGTTAGCACAGATACGCAATATTTT	CASSLKERQVSTDTQYF
-	TRBV12-1	TRBJ1-3	15	-	TGTGCCAGCAGCTTTGGGGGGGACAGAAGAAACACCATATATTTT	CASSFGGDRRNTIYF
TRBD1	TRBV14	TRBJ2-3	14	-	TGTGCCAGCAGCCCAACAGGGGGCATAAATACGCAGTATTTT	CASSPTGGINTQYF
-	TRBV6-8	TRBJ2-6	17	-	TGTGCCAGCAGGCCGTTTCTCCGGTTTCCCGGGGCCAACGTCCTGACTTTC	CASRPFLRFPGANVLTF
-	TRBV5-6	TRBJ2-2	12	-	TGTGCCAGCAGCCCTTTCACCGGGGAGCTGTTTTTT	CASSPFTGELFF
TRBD1	TRBV7-9	TRBJ2-5	14	once	TGTGCCAGCAGCTTCACAGGGGTAGGGGAGACCCAGTACTTC	CASSFTGVGETQYF
-	TRBV27	TRBJ1-1	14	-	TGTGCCAGCAGTTTAGGGTTCAGGAACACTGAAGCTTTCTTT	CASSLGFRNTEAFF
-	TRBV7-8	TRBJ2-4	17	-	TGTGCCAGCAGCTTAGTGGCAGGTTGGCTAGCCAAAAACATTCAGTACTTC	CASSLVAGWLAKNIQYF
TRBD1	TRBV15	TRBJ1-4	14	-	TGTGCCACCAATGCGGGACAGCCTAATGAAAAACTGTTTTTT	CATNAGQPNEKLFF
-	TRBV28	TRBJ1-5	15	-	TGTGCCAGCAGTTTAGTTTCAGCAGGCAATCAGCCCCAGCATTTT	CASSLVSAGNQPQHF
-	TRBV5-1	TRBJ2-6	13	-	TGCGCCAGCGATGACACTGGGGCCAACGTCCTGACTTTC	CASDDTGANVLTF
TRBD1	TRBV18	TRBJ1-2	13	-	TGTGCCAGCTCCCCAGGGGGTCCGAGTGGCTACACCTTC	CASSPGGPSGYTF
-	TRBV5-1	TRBJ1-5	14	few	TGCGCCAGCAGCAGCGGACGGCGTAATCAGCCCCAGCATTTT	CASSSGRRNQPQHF
TRBD2	TRBV7-9	TRBJ2-3	15	-	TGTGCCAGCAGCTTAGGGCTGGGGGGGACAGATACGCAGTATTTT	CASSLGLGGTDTQYF
TRBD1	TRBV28	TRBJ1-1	16	-	TGTGCCAGCAGTTTGGGCTCAGGGGGGTTTTTGGCTGAAGCTTTCTTT	CASSLGSGGFLAEAFF
-	TRBV18	TRBJ2-5	16	-	TGTGCCAGCTCAGCCGGGAGCCCAGATATTCAAGAGACCCAGTACTTC	CASSAGSPDIQETQYF
-	TRBV11-2	TRBJ2-1	14	-	TGTGCCAGCAGCTGGGGAGTATGTGGAAATGAGCAGTTCTTC	CASSWGVCGNEQFF